One and the same sample provided the 28 T cell receptor beta chains below, sequenced in a study of blood T cell repertoires in COVID-19. TCRdb keeps only in-frame clones here, not all; method: immunoSEQ multiplex PCR. The table lists 150,000 or so clones, roughly 83% of them singletons. Sequencing was performed on peripheral blood. The receptors originated from a woman aged 55-69 years with COVID-19, enrolled during active disease.

This chain joins TRBV11-1 and TRBJ1-1, with TRBD1 as a possible D gene (5 bases). CDR3 size: 15 residues. Germline V lookup: CDR1 SGHAT, CDR2 FQDESV (reference sequence). The germline V and J ends were trimmed by 1 base and 0 bases, with 9 bases remaining between them. The CDR3 DNA sequence: TGTGCCAGCAGCTTAGGCGGGGGGGTGAACACTGAAGCTTTCTTT. It is translated as CASSLGGGVNTEAFF.

V gene TRBV9 combines with J gene TRBJ1-3; D remains ambiguous. The V end lost 4 bases, the J end lost 0 bases, and 8 bases lay between the germline ends. Germline V gene data show CDR1 as SGDLS and CDR2 as YYNGEE. There are 14 residues in the CDR3. The CDR3: CASSPDTSGNTIYF. The CDR3 nucleotides read TGTGCCAGCAGCCCTGACACCTCTGGAAACACCATATATTTT.

The chain is built from TRBV2 and TRBJ1-2; 8 nucleotides line up with TRBD1. This CDR3 contains 14 residues. Germline V gene data show CDR1 as SNHLY and CDR2 as FYNNEI. The ends lost 3 bases at V and 6 bases at J; junction bases unmatched: 6. The CDR3 sequence is CASSDLAGGDGYTF. The CDR3 nucleotides read TGTGCCAGCAGTGATTTGGCAGGGGGCGATGGCTACACCTTC.

This clone was seen a handful of times. The V and J genes are TRBV14 and TRBJ1-2; no firm D call. The V gene's germline CDR1 is SGHDN and CDR2 FVKESK. Between the trimmed V and J ends, which lost 1 base and 7 bases, there was a span of 10 bases. The CDR3 has 13 residues. In DNA form, the CDR3 reads TGTGCCAGCAGCCAAGGTTACAATGGTGGCTACACCTTC. The encoded protein is CASSQGYNGGYTF.

The rearrangement links TRBV6-4 to TRBJ1-1; 7 positions agree with TRBD1. Trimming cost V 6 bases and J 0 bases; bases outside gene matches: 4. The CDR3 runs 14 residues. In germline, CDR1 is MRHNA, CDR2 SNTAGT. The CDR3 DNA follows: TGTGCCAGCAGGGGGGACAGCTTGAACACTGAAGCTTTCTTT. Residues: CASRGDSLNTEAFF.

The chain uses TRBV5-4 and TRBJ1-2, with 9 bases matching TRBD1. This CDR3 spans 16 amino acids. After removal of 3 bases from V and 2 bases from J, the junction contained 8 bases not matched to a gene. The germline V gene has CDR1 SGHNT and CDR2 YYREEE (reference sequence). CDR3 bases: TGTGCCAGCAGCTGGAAAGAGGGACAGGGCAACTATGGCTACACCTTC. It codes for CASSWKEGQGNYGYTF.

This clone was recorded only once. The chain combines TRBV12-5 with TRBJ1-1; the match to TRBD1 covers 8 bases. There are 14 residues in the CDR3. Trimming cost V 7 bases and J 1 base; bases outside gene matches: 5. Germline CDR1 LGHNT, CDR2 FRNRAP. CDR3 coding DNA: TGTGCTAGTGCCCCCGGACAGGGGAACACTGAAGCTTTCTTT. It codes for CASAPGQGNTEAFF.

This sequence joins TRBV27 and TRBJ2-2; 11 nucleotides line up with TRBD2. The CDR3 is made up of 18 amino acids. Germline V gene data show CDR1 as MNHEY and CDR2 as SMNVEV (reference sequence). Trimming cost V 3 bases and J 3 bases; bases outside gene matches: 9. Written as DNA, the CDR3 is TGTGCCAGCAGTTTTGGACTAGCGGGTCTCAGGTACACCGGGGAGCTGTTTTTT. Protein sequence: CASSFGLAGLRYTGELFF.

V and J are TRBV18 and TRBJ2-7; tentative D call: TRBD2 (5 bases). From germline, CDR1 is KGHSH and CDR2 LQKENI. V lost 5 bases, J lost 9 bases, and 17 bases lay in between. The CDR3 covers 13 residues. CDR3 sequence reads: CASSRTRTDGQYF. CDR3 sequence (DNA): TGTGCCAGCTCAAGAACTAGGACGGACGGGCAGTACTTC.

The V and J genes are TRBV7-3 and TRBJ2-5, with 8 bases lining up with TRBD2. The CDR3 contains 16 residues. The germline gives CDR1 SGHTA, CDR2 FQGTGA. V lost 4 bases to trimming and J lost 1 base; unmatched junction nucleotides: 8. CDR3 bases: TGTGCCAGCAGCTCCGGCCCGGGAGGGGGCCAAGAGACCCAGTACTTC. Amino acids: CASSSGPGGGQETQYF.

The chain couples TRBV3-1 (or the pseudogene TRBV3-2) to TRBJ2-1; 11 bases are a match to TRBD2. CDR3 length: 17 residues. Trimming at V came to 0 bases and at J to 7 bases, leaving 8 bases not matched to a gene. Germline V gene data show CDR1 as LGHDT and CDR2 as YNNKEL (reference sequence). The CDR3 nucleotides are TGTGCCAGCAGCCAAGATCAGGCGGTAGCGGGAGGGAATGAGCAGTTCTTC. This codes for CASSQDQAVAGGNEQFF.

The chain uses TRBV5-4 and TRBJ1-1; D is perhaps TRBD1 (6 bases). The CDR3 covers 15 residues. Germline assignment: CDR1 SGHNT and CDR2 YYREEE (reference sequence). V was cut by 4 bases and J by 0 bases, with 13 bases left in between. The CDR3 protein is CASSPSDRLNTEAFF. CDR3 DNA: TGTGCCAGCAGCCCTTCGGACAGATTGAACACTGAAGCTTTCTTT.

The chain couples TRBV2 to TRBJ2-5; 10 nucleotides agree with TRBD2. V lost 8 bases to trimming and J lost 12 bases; unmatched junction nucleotides: 12. CDR3 length: 13 residues. From germline, CDR1 is SNHLY and CDR2 FYNNEI. In DNA form, the CDR3 reads TGTGCCAGCGCAATGGGGACTAGCGAGAAAAAGTACTTC. Encoded protein: CASAMGTSEKKYF.

This chain links TRBV7-2 with TRBJ1-6; 7 nucleotides line up with TRBD1. CDR3 length: 13 residues. The germline CDR1 and CDR2 sequences are SGHTA and FQGNSA. Losses at the gene ends were 3 bases for V and 9 bases for J; bases not matched to a gene: 2. This CDR3 reads CASSFGTASPLHF. The CDR3 nucleotides are TGTGCCAGCAGCTTCGGGACAGCTTCACCCCTCCACTTT.

This chain connects TRBV7-6 to TRBJ1-2, with unresolved D. There are 14 residues in the CDR3. Germline V lookup: CDR1 SGHVS, CDR2 FNYEAQ. Trimming stripped 1 base from V and 2 bases from J, with 8 bases between. The CDR3 here is CASSLGSQNYGYTF. The CDR3, as DNA: TGTGCCAGCAGCTTAGGGAGCCAAAACTATGGCTACACCTTC.

The rearrangement uses TRBV9 and TRBJ1-3; tentative D call: TRBD1 (5 bases). The CDR3 consists of 18 residues. V was shortened by 3 bases and J by 0 bases, with 19 bases between the two germline ends. CDR1 SGDLS and CDR2 YYNGEE come from the germline V gene. The CDR3 DNA is TGTGCCAGCAGCGCCCCCTGGGGCTCCCCCAGCTCTGGAAACACCATATATTTT. It encodes CASSAPWGSPSSGNTIYF.

The J gene is TRBJ1-1, the V gene TRBV28; D not resolved. V lost 4 bases and J 3 bases, leaving 3 bases between the germline ends. There are 11 residues in the CDR3. Germline-derived CDR1 and CDR2 are MDHEN and SYDVKM. The DNA for the CDR3 is TGTGCCAGCAGTTCGTACACTGAAGCTTTCTTT. It specifies CASSSYTEAFF.

The chain carries TRBV19 and TRBJ1-2; 12 bases are shared with TRBD1. The CDR3 sequence is 17 residues long. J lost 1 base, V lost 4 bases, and 7 bases had no gene match. Germline CDR1 is LNHDA and CDR2 is SQIVND (reference sequence). The CDR3 DNA follows: TGTGCCAGTAGTACACCGGGACAGGGGGCTGGTAACTATGGCTACACCTTC. It is translated as CASSTPGQGAGNYGYTF.

CDR3: CASSLGTVRSGNTIYF. In DNA form, the CDR3 reads TGTGCCAGCAGCTTGGGGACAGTAAGATCTGGAAACACCATATATTTT. The V call is TRBV7-2, the J call TRBJ1-3, with 7 bases matching TRBD1. V gave up 3 bases and J gave up 1 base; unmatched junction bases: 6. The CDR3 runs 16 residues. Germline values: CDR1 SGHTA, CDR2 FQGNSA.

The chain carries TRBV4-1 and TRBJ2-7, with 13 bases lining up with TRBD2. In germline, CDR1 is MGHRA, CDR2 YSYEKL. The CDR3 covers 17 residues. The trim removed 0 bases at V and 6 bases at J, leaving 8 bases unmatched. The CDR3 is CASSQDGLAGVKGEQYF. The CDR3 DNA reads TGCGCCAGCAGCCAAGATGGACTAGCGGGAGTTAAAGGCGAGCAGTACTTC.

The rearrangement joins TRBV10-3 to TRBJ1-1; maybe TRBD1 (6 bases). Trimming took off 6 bases at V and 1 base at J, with 12 bases between the two ends. This CDR3 has 14 amino acids. Germline-derived CDR1 and CDR2 are ENHRY and SYGVKD. Here the CDR3 DNA reads TGTGCCATCAGGGACCTGACAGGGAACACTGAAGCTTTCTTT. Translated, it gives CAIRDLTGNTEAFF.

This chain connects TRBV3-1 (or the pseudogene TRBV3-2) to TRBJ1-4; a possible D gene is TRBD1 (6 bases). Trimming removed 2 bases at V and 7 bases at J, with 14 bases between. The CDR3 spans 15 residues. The germline gives CDR1 LGHDT, CDR2 YNNKEL (reference sequence). The CDR3 reads CASSQTGTRGEKLFF. Written as DNA, the CDR3 is TGTGCCAGCAGCCAAACCGGGACAAGGGGTGAAAAACTGTTTTTT.

This chain uses TRBV4-2 with TRBJ1-4; D remains ambiguous. This CDR3 region has 15 residues. Germline CDR1 LGHNA, CDR2 YNFKEQ. With 5 bases removed from V and 6 bases from J, the gap between germline ends came to 16 bases. The CDR3 reads CASSYGREGDEKLFF. DNA for the CDR3: TGTGCCAGCAGCTACGGGAGGGAGGGTGATGAAAAACTGTTTTTT.

This clone came up once. The chain couples TRBV19 to TRBJ2-3; D is possibly TRBD2 (5 bases). V was trimmed by 7 bases and J by 4 bases, leaving 12 bases between them. Germline values: CDR1 LNHDA, CDR2 SQIVND (reference sequence). The CDR3 consists of 13 residues. The CDR3, as DNA: TGTGCCAGTACCTCCTGGGGAGCAGATACGCAGTATTTT. Protein product: CASTSWGADTQYF.

The chain has TRBV4-1 and TRBJ1-2; 10 bases align to TRBD1. The J segment lost 5 bases and the V segment lost 4 bases, leaving 7 bases of the junction unmatched. CDR1 is MGHRA and CDR2 is YSYEKL in the germline V gene. The CDR3 is 15 amino acids. The CDR3 nucleotides read TGCGCCAGCAGCCCCGGACAGGGGGAAAAGTATGGCTACACCTTC. Translating it yields CASSPGQGEKYGYTF.

The chain employs TRBV20-1 and TRBJ2-3; 8 bases fit TRBD1. CDR1 is DFQATT and CDR2 is SNEGSKA in the germline V gene (reference sequence). V lost 3 bases to trimming and J lost 4 bases; unmatched junction nucleotides: 6. The CDR3 runs 14 residues. In DNA, the CDR3 is TGCAGTGCTAGTGGGACAGGCGATCCAGATACGCAGTATTTT. Translated: CSASGTGDPDTQYF.

This clone has a single count. This chain links TRBV7-9 with TRBJ2-6; TRBD1 matches at 9 bases. The CDR3 sequence is 18 residues long. Germline V CDR1 and CDR2: SEHNR, FQNEAQ (reference sequence). J lost 0 bases, V lost 5 bases, and 8 bases had no gene match. The CDR3 nucleotides read TGTGCCAGCAGCCTACCCGGACAGGGGCCCTCTGGGGCCAACGTCCTGACTTTC. Translating it yields CASSLPGQGPSGANVLTF.

The chain has TRBV27 and TRBJ1-2; D may be TRBD1 (6 bases). Germline lookup yields CDR1 MNHEY and CDR2 SMNVEV (reference sequence). V was trimmed by 6 bases and J by 0 bases, leaving 11 bases between them. The CDR3 is 14 amino acids. The CDR3 DNA is TGTGCCAGCAGATACAGGGAAGCTAACTATGGCTACACCTTC. It yields the protein CASRYREANYGYTF.